This TCR beta chain was recorded in a study of T-cell reconstitution after alpha-beta-depleted transplantation in children. Using unique molecular identifiers, the investigators prepared the TCRbeta library. One entry per CDR3 protein results from TCRdb running MiXCR on the PCR reads. The table lists around 680,000 distinct CDR3 sequences, about 15% of them singletons. This clonotype was seen many times. The CDR3 contains 12 residues. Trimming took 4 bases from V and 8 from J, leaving 11 bases between them. Looked up from germline, CDR1 is PRHDT and CDR2 is FYEKMQ (reference sequence). This chain joins TRBV13 and TRBJ1-1; D might be TRBD1 (5 bases). The sequence came from a human donor who donated a stem cell graft to a child with acute myeloid leukemia. Source: PBMCs from the stem cell graft donor, taken from the stem cell graft. CDR3 region: CASSSGQIEAFF. The CDR3 region has the DNA TGTGCCAGCAGCTCCGGACAAATCGAAGCTTTCTTT.